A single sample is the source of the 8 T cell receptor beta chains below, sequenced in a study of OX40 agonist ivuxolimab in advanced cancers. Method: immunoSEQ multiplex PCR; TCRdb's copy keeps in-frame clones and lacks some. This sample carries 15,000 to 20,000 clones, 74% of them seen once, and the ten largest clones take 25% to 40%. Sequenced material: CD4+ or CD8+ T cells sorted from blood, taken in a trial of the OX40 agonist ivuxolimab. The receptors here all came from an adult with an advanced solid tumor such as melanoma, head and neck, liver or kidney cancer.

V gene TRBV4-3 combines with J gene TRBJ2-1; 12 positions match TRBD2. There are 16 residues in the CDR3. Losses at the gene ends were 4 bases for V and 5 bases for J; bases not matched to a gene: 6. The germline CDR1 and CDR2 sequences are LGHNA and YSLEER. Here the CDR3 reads CASSPSGGATDNEQFF. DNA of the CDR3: TGCGCCAGCAGCCCTAGCGGGGGGGCAACTGACAATGAGCAGTTCTTC.

The CDR3: CASSLGRGPPREQFF. CDR3 bases: TGTGCCAGCAGCTTGGGTCGCGGCCCTCCTCGTGAGCAGTTCTTC. The chain employs TRBV5-8 and TRBJ2-1; no firm D call. Germline V gene lookup returns CDR1 SGHTS and CDR2 YDEGEE. Trimming took 0 bases from V and 9 from J, leaving 16 bases between them. The CDR3 extends over 15 amino acids.

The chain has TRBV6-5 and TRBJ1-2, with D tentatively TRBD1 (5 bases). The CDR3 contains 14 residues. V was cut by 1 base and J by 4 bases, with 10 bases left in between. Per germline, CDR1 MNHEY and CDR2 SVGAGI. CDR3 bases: TGTGCCAGCAGTTACTTGGCGGGACCCTATGGCTACACCTTC. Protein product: CASSYLAGPYGYTF.

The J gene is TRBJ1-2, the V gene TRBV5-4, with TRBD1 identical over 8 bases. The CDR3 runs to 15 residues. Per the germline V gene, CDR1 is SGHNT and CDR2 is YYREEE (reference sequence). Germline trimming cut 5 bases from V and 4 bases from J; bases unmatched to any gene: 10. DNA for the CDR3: TGTGCCAGCAGTTCTGGGGTACAGGGGGGCTATGGCTACACCTTC. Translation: CASSSGVQGGYGYTF.

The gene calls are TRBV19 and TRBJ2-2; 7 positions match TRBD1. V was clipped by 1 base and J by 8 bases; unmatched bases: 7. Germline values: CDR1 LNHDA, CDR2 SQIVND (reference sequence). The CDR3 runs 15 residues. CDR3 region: CASSIGGRGKGELFF. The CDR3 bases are TGTGCCAGTAGTATAGGCGGCAGGGGGAAGGGGGAGCTGTTTTTT.

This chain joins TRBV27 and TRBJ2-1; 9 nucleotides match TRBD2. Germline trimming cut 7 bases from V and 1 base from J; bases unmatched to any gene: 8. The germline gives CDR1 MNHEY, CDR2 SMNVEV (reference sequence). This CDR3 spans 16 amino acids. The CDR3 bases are TGTGCCAGCACCGATCTGGCGGGAGGGTCCTACAATGAGCAGTTCTTC. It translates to CASTDLAGGSYNEQFF.

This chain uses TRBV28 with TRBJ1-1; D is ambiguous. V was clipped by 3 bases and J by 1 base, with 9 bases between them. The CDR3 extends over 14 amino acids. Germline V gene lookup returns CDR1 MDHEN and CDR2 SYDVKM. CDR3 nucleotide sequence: TGTGCCAGCAGTTTTTCCGGTGAGAACACTGAAGCTTTCTTT. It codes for CASSFSGENTEAFF.

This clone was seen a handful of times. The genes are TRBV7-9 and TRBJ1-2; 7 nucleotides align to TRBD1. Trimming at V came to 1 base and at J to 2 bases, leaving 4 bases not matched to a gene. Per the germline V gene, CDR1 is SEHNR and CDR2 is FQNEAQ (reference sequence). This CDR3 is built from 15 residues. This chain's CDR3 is CASSLGWDSNYGYTF. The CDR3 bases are TGTGCCAGCAGCTTAGGATGGGACAGCAACTATGGCTACACCTTC.